The next 5 T cell receptor beta chains were all read from a single sample in a study of blood T cells in healthy people across ages. Sample-barcoded 5' priming and a J-beta primer mix drove a second PCR of roughly 7 to 11 cycles. TCRdb passed the 5' RACE reads through MiXCR, listing each CDR3 protein once. The sample holds fewer than 2,000,000 distinct CDR3 sequences, about 39% seen once. The sequencing input was blood. The receptors here all came from a human donor in good health.

This sequence joins TRBV20-1 and TRBJ2-1; TRBD1 might be the D (5 bases). CDR3 length equals 13 residues. V lost 6 bases, J lost 7 bases, and 16 bases lay in between. Germline CDR1 reads DFQATT; CDR2 reads SNEGSKA (reference sequence). The DNA for the CDR3 is TGCAGTGCAAGGGGTGGGGCGGAGAATGAGCAGTTCTTC. This codes for CSARGGAENEQFF.

The chain links TRBV7-2 to TRBJ1-5; possible D gene TRBD1, 6 bases. The CDR3 sequence is 12 residues long. Trimming stripped 5 bases from V and 15 bases from J, with 17 bases between. The germline CDR1 and CDR2 sequences are SGHTA and FQGNSA. The CDR3 region is CASSMPGGGTHF. CDR3 nucleotide sequence: TGTGCCAGCAGCATGCCGGGAGGGGGTACGCATTTT.

The genes are TRBV27 and TRBJ1-2; TRBD1 might be the D (6 bases). Germline V CDR1 and CDR2: MNHEY, SMNVEV (reference sequence). The CDR3 runs to 14 residues. V was cut by 4 bases and J by 1 base, with 10 bases left in between. The CDR3 nucleotides read TGTGCCAGCAGTTACCGGGGGCTTAACTATGGCTACACCTTC. It is translated as CASSYRGLNYGYTF.

This sequence joins TRBV20-1 and TRBJ1-5; D is unresolved. The CDR3 totals 14 residues. V lost 0 bases and J 1 base, leaving 7 bases between the germline ends. In germline, CDR1 is DFQATT, CDR2 SNEGSKA (reference sequence). The DNA of the CDR3 is TGCAGTGCTAGAGATAGCAGAAGCAATCAGCCCCAGCATTTT. As protein: CSARDSRSNQPQHF.

The rearrangement uses TRBV25-1 and TRBJ2-5; D gene unclear. Near its end, the DNA agrees better with TRBJ2-7, so the J call may be wrong. The CDR3 has 15 amino acids. CDR1 and CDR2 (germline): MGHDK, SYGVNS. The CDR3 DNA reads TGTGCCAGCAGTGCAGAGGTCGCCAGGACCTACGAGCAGTACTTC. Protein sequence: CASSAEVARTYEQYF.